The present T cell receptor beta chain was sequenced within a study of high-grade serous ovarian cancer treatment subgroups. Study background: Samples averaged 14,192 reads and 6,900 or so unique TCR beta rearrangements.

In this sample, this clone turned up a few times. Tumor samples were obtained before definitive surgery or chemotherapy. Sequenced by immunoSEQ multiplex PCR; TCRdb stores in-frame clones only, minus some. This sample carries more than 8,000 clones, 70% to 80% of them seen once, and the ten largest clones take 6.4%. This receptor was taken from a human donor with high-grade serous ovarian cancer. Specimen: tumor tissue.

This CDR3 reads CASSPGARGCTDTQYF. In DNA form, the CDR3 reads TGTGCCAGCAGCCCGGGCGCGAGGGGCTGCACAGATACGCAGTATTTT. The chain links TRBV21-1 to TRBJ2-3. TRBV21-1 is noted as a pseudogene. The CDR3 runs to 16 residues.